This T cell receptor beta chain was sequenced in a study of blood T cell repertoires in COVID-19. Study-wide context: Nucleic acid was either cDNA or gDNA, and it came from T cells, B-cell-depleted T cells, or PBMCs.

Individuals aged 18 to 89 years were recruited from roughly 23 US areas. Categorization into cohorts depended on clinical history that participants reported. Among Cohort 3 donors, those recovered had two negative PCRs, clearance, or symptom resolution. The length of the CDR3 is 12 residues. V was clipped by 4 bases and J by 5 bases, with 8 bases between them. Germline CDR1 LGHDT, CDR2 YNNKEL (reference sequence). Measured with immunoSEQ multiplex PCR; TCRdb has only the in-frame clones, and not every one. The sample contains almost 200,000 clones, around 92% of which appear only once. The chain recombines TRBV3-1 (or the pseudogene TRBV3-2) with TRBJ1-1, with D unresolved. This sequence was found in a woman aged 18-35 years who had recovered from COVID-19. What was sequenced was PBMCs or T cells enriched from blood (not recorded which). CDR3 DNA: TGTGCCAGCAGCCGTGAGAGGACTGAAGCTTTCTTT. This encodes CASSRERTEAFF.